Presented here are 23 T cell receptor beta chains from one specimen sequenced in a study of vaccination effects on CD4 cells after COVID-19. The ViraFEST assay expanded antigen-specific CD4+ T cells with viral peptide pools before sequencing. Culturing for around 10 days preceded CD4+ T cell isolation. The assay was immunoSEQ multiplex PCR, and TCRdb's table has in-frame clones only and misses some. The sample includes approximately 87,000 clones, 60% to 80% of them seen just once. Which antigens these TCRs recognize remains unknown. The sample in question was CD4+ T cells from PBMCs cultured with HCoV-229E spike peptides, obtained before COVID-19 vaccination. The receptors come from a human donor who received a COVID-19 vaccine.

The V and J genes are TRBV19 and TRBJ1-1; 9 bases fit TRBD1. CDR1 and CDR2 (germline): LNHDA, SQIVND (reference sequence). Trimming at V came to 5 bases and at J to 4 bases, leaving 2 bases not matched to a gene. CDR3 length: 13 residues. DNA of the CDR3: TGTGCCAGTAGTGACAGGGGGACCACTGAAGCTTTCTTT. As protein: CASSDRGTTEAFF.

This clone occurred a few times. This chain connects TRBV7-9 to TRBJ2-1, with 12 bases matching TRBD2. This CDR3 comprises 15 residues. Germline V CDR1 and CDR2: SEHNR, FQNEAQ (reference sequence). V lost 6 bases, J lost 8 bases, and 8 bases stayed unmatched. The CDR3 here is CASRPTSGGSDEQFF. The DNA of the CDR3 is TGTGCCAGCAGGCCCACTAGCGGGGGGTCGGATGAGCAGTTCTTC.

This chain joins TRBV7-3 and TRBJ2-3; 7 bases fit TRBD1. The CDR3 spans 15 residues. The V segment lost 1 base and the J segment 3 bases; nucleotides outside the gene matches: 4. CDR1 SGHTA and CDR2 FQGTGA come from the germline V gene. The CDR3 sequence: CASSLMGRGTDTQYF. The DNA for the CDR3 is TGTGCCAGCAGCTTAATGGGCAGGGGGACAGATACGCAGTATTTT. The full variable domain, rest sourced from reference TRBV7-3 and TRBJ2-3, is GAGVSQTPSNKVTEKGKYVELRCDPISGHTALYWYRQSLGQGPEFLIYFQGTGAADDSGLPNDRFFAVRPEGSVSTLKIQRTERGDSAVYLCASSLMGRGTDTQYFGPGTRLTVL.

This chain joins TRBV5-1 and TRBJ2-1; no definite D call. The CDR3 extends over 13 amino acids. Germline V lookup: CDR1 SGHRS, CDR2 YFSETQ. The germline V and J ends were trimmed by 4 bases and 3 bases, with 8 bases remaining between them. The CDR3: CASSVGRYNEQFF. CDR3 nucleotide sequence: TGCGCCAGCAGCGTCGGACGCTACAATGAGCAGTTCTTC.

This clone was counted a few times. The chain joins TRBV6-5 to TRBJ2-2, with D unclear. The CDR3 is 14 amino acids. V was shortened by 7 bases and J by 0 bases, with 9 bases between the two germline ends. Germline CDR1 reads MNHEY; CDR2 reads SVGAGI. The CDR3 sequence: CASIKRSNTGELFF. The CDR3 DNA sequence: TGTGCCAGCATTAAACGATCGAACACCGGGGAGCTGTTTTTT.

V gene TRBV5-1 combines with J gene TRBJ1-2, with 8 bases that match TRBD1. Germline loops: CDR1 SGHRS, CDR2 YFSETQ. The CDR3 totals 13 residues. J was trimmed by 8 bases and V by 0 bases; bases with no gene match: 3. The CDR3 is CASSLGTGNGYTF. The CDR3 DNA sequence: TGCGCCAGCAGCTTGGGGACAGGGAACGGCTACACCTTC.

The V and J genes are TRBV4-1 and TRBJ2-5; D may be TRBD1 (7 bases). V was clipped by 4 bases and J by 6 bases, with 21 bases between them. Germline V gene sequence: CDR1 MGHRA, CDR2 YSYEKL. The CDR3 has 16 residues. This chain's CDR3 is CASSPAAGGMSQTQYF. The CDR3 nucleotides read TGCGCCAGCAGCCCTGCGGCAGGGGGGATGAGCCAGACCCAGTACTTC.

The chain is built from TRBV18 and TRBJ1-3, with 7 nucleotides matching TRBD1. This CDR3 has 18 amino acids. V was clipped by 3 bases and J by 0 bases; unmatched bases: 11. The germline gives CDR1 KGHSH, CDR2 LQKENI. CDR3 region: CASSPLKGASLSGNTIYF. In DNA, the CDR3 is TGTGCCAGCTCACCTCTGAAGGGGGCCTCTCTCTCTGGAAACACCATATATTTT.

The CDR3 DNA sequence: TGTGCCACCAGTGAGGGCAGGGGAGGGATTGGCTACACCTTC. Protein: CATSEGRGGIGYTF. V and J are TRBV24-1 and TRBJ1-2; TRBD1 might be the D (6 bases). CDR3 length: 14 amino acids. V lost 4 bases, J lost 7 bases, and 15 bases lay in between. The V gene's germline CDR1 is KGHDR and CDR2 SFDVKD.

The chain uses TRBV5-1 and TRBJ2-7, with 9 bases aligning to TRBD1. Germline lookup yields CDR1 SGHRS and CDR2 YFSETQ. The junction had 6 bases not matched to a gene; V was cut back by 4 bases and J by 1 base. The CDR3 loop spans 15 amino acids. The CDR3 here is CASSTGTGMSYEQYV. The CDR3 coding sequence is TGCGCCAGCAGCACCGGGACAGGGATGTCCTACGAGCAGTACGTC.

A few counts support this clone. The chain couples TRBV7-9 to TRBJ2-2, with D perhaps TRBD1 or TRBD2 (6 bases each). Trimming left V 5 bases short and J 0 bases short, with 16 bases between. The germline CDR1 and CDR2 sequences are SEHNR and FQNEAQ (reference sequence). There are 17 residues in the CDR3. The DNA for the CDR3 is TGTGCCAGCAGCCCTAGGGGCGGGGACACGAACACCGGGGAGCTGTTTTTT. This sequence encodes CASSPRGGDTNTGELFF.

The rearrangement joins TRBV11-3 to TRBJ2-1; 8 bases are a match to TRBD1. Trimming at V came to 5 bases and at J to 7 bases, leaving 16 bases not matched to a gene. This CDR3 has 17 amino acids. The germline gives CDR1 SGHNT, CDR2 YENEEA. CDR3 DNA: TGTGCCAGCAGCACACCCCCCGGGACAGGTGGATCGAATGAGCAGTTCTTC. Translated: CASSTPPGTGGSNEQFF.

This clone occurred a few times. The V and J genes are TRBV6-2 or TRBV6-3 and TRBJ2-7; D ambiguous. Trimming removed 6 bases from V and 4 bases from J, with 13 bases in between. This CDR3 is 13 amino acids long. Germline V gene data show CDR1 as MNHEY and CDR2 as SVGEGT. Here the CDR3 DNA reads TGTGCCAGCAGCCGGGCTTTGGAGTACGAGCAGTACGTC. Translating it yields CASSRALEYEQYV.

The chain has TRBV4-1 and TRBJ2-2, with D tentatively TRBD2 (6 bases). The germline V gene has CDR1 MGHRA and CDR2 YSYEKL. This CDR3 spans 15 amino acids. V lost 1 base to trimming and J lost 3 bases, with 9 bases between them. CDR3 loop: CASSQGGGYTGELFF. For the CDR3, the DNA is TGCGCCAGCAGCCAAGGCGGAGGGTACACCGGGGAGCTGTTTTTT.

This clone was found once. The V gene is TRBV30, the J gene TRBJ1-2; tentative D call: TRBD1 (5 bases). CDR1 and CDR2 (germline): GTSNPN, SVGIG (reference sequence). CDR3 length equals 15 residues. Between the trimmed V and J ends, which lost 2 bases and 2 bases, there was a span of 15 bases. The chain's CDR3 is CAWSLNTGQNYGYTF. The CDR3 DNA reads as TGTGCCTGGAGTTTGAATACAGGCCAGAACTATGGCTACACCTTC.

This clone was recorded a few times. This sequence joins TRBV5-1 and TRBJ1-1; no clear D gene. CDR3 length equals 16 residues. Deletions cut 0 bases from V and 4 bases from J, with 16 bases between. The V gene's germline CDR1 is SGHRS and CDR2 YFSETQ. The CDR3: CASSLAGMDISTEAFF. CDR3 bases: TGCGCCAGCAGCTTGGCGGGGATGGATATCAGCACTGAAGCTTTCTTT.

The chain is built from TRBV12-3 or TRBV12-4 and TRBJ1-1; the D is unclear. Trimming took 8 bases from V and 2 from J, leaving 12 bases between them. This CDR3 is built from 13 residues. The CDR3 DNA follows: TGTGCCAGCGCCAACGGGCCCAACACTGAAGCTTTCTTT. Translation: CASANGPNTEAFF.

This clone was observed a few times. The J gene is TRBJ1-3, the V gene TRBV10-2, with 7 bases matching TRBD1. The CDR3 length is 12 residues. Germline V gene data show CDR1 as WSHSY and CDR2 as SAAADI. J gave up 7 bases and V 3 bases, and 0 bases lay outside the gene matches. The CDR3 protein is CASSDRGNTIYF. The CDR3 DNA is TGCGCCAGCAGTGACAGGGGGAACACCATATATTTT.

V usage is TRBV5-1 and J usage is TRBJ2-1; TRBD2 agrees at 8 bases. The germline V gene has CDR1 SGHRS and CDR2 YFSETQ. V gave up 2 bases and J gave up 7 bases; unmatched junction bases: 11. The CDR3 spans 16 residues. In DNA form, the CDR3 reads TGCGCCAGCAGCTTTTACAGCGGGGGCCTGTTTAATGAGCAGTTCTTC. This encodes CASSFYSGGLFNEQFF.

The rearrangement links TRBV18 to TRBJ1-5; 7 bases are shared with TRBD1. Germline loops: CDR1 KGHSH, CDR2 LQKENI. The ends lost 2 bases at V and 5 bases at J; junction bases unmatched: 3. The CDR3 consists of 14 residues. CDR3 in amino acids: CASSPDRVDQPQHF. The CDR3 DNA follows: TGTGCCAGCTCACCAGACAGGGTTGATCAGCCCCAGCATTTT.

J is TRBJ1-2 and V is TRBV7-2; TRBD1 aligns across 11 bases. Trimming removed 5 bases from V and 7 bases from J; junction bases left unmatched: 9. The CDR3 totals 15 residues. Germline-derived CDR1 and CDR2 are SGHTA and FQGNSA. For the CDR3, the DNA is TGTGCCAGCAGCCCCCAGGACAGGGGGCTCGGTGGCTACACCTTC. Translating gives CASSPQDRGLGGYTF.

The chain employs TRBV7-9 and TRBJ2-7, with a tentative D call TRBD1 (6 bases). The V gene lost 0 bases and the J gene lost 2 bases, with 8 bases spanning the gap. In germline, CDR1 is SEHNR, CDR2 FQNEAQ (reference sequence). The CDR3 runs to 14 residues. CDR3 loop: CASSLAGGPYEQYV. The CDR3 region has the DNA TGTGCCAGCAGCTTAGCAGGGGGACCCTACGAGCAGTACGTC.

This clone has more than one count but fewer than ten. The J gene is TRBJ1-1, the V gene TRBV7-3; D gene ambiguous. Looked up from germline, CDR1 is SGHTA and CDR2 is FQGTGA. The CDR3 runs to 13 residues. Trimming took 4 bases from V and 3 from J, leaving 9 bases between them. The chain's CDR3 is CASSSTPYTEAFF. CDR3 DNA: TGTGCCAGCAGCTCTACCCCGTACACTGAAGCTTTCTTT.